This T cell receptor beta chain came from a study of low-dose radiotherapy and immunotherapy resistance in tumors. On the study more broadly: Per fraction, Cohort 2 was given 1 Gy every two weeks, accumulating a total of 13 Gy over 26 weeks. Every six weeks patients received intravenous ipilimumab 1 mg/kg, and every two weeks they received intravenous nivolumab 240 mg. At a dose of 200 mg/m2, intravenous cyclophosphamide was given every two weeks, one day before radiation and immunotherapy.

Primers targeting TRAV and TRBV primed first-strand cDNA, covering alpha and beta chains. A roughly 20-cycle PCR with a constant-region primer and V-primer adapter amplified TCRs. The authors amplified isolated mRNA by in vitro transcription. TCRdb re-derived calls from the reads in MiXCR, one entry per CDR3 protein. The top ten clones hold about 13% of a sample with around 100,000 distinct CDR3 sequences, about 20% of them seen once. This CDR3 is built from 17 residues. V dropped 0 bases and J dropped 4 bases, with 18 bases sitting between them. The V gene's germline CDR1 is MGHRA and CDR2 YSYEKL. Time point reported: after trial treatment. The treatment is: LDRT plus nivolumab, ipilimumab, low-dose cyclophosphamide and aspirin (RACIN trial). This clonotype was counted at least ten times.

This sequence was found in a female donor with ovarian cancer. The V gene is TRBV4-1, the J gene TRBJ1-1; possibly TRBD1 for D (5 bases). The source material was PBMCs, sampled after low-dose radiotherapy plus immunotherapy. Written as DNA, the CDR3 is TGCGCCAGCAGCCAAGATCAAGGCCCGGGGCTGAGCACTGAAGCTTTCTTT. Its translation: CASSQDQGPGLSTEAFF.